This T cell receptor (beta chain) came from a study of tumor and adjacent non-tumor tissue in lung cancer. Study observations and caveats: Patients with more diverse tumor TCRs had worse survival.

The library came from three nested PCR rounds adapted from ARM-PCR protocols. TCRdb independently ran MiXCR on the multiplex PCR reads; one entry per CDR3 protein. The data contain about 76,000 distinct CDR3 sequences, around 70% of them singletons. The CDR3 totals 17 residues. CDR1 and CDR2 from the germline V gene are SGDLS and YYNGEE. No cell sorting was done before RNA was extracted from the tissue. Donors were chemotherapy-naive, newly diagnosed lung cancer surgical patients in China, August–late 2014. About this clonotype: No antigen is known for it. At one boundary the junction diverges from the germline segment, which might be a read error.

The clonotype comes from a woman in her seventies with non-small cell lung cancer. V is TRBV9 and J is TRBJ2-2; 7 nucleotides align to TRBD2. Sample: lung tumor tissue. This CDR3 reads CASSATWGGGLTAELFF. The CDR3 DNA follows: TGTGCCAGCAGCGCCACGTGGGGGGGAGGCCTAACCGCGGAGCTGTTTTTT.